Reported below is one T cell receptor (beta chain). Its antigen is unknown. In germline, CDR1 is MNHNY, CDR2 SVGAGI (reference sequence). V lost 6 bases and J lost 0, with 17 bases in between. This CDR3 comprises 16 residues. The sample comes from a study of blood T cells in healthy people across ages. With a J-beta primer mix and a sample-barcoded 5' primer, a second PCR ran roughly 6 to 11 cycles. One entry per CDR3 protein results from TCRdb running MiXCR on the 5' RACE reads. The repertoire consists of 1.5 million to 1.9 million distinct CDR3 sequences, with roughly 43% occurring once and the leading ten covering 4%. Whole-study results and caveats: Observed TCR beta diversity per million T cells went down as age went up. This fall followed a roughly linear course with age.

Sequencing was carried out using blood. This chain joins TRBV6-6 and TRBJ1-2, with a possible D match to TRBD1 (5 bases). This clonotype was sampled from a young woman in good health. The chain's CDR3 is CASSTPDRTANYGYTF. CDR3 DNA: TGTGCCAGCAGCACCCCCGACAGAACCGCTAACTATGGCTACACCTTC.